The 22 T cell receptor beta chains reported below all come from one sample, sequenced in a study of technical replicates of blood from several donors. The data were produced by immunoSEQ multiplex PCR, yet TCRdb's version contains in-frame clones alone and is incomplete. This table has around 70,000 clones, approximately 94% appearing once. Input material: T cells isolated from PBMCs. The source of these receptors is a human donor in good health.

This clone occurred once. CDR3 amino acids: CASSVGGSNNEQFF. Here the CDR3 DNA reads TGTGCCAGCAGCGTAGGAGGGTCCAACAATGAGCAGTTCTTC. This chain links TRBV9 with TRBJ2-1, with D perhaps TRBD2 (5 bases). This CDR3 spans 14 amino acids. V was clipped by 0 bases and J by 5 bases, with 9 bases between them. The germline CDR1 and CDR2 sequences are SGDLS and YYNGEE.

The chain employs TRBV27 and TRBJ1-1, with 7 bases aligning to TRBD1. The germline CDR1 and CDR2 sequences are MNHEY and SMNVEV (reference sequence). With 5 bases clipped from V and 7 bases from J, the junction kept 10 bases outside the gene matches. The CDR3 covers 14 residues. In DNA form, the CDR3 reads TGTGCCAGCAGTACGGCGGGACAGCTCGATGAAGCTTTCTTT. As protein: CASSTAGQLDEAFF.

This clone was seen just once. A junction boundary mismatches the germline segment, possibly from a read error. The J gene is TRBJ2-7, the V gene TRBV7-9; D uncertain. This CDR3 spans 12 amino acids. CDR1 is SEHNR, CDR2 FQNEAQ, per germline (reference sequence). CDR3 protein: CASSAGSFEQYF. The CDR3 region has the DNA TGTGCCAGCAGCGCCGGGTCCTTCGAGCAGTACTTC.

The CDR3 region has the DNA TGCGCCAGCAGCCAAAACTGGGGGGGAACCTACGAGCAGTACTTC. Translated, it gives CASSQNWGGTYEQYF. The chain joins TRBV4-1 to TRBJ2-7; 7 nucleotides line up with TRBD2. From germline, CDR1 is MGHRA and CDR2 YSYEKL. Trimming took 2 bases from V and 2 from J; bases not matched to a gene: 6. The CDR3 loop spans 15 amino acids.

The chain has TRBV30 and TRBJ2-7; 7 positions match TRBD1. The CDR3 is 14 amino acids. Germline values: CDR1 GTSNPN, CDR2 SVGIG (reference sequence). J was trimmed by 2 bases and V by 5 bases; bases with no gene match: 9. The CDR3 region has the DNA TGTGCCTGGGTGACAGGGTCTAATACCTACGAGCAGTACTTC. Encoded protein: CAWVTGSNTYEQYF.

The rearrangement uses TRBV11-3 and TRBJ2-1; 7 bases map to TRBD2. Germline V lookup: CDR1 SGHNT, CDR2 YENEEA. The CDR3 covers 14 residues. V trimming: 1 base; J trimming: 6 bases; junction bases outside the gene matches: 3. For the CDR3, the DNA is TGTGCCAGCAGCTTAGCGCGGGAGTTCAATGAGCAGTTCTTC. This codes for CASSLAREFNEQFF.

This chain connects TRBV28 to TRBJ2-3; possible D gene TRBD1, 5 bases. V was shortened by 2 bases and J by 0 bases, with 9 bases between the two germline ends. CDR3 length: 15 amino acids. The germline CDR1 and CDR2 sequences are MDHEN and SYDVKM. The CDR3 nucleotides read TGTGCCAGCAGTTTAGGACAACCCAGCACAGATACGCAGTATTTT. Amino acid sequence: CASSLGQPSTDTQYF.

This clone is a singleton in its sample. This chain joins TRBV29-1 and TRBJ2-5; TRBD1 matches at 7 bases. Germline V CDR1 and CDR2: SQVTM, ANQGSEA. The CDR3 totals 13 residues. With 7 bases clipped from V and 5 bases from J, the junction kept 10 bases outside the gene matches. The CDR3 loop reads CSAWDSPLETQYF. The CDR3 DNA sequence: TGCAGCGCTTGGGACAGCCCGTTGGAGACCCAGTACTTC.

CDR3 sequence (DNA): TGTGCCAGCAGTACAACAGGGGGCGCGGGTCAGCCCCAGCATTTT. Amino acid sequence: CASSTTGGAGQPQHF. The rearrangement joins TRBV6-5 to TRBJ1-5, with 9 bases that match TRBD1. This CDR3 comprises 15 residues. Trimming at V came to 5 bases and at J to 6 bases, leaving 8 bases not matched to a gene. Germline V lookup: CDR1 MNHEY, CDR2 SVGAGI.

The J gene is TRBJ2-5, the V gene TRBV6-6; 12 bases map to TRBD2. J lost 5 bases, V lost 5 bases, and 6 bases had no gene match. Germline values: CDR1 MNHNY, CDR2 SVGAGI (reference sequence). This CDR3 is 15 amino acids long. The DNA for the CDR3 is TGTGCCAGCAGTAAACTAGCGGGAGGCGATGAGACCCAGTACTTC. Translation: CASSKLAGGDETQYF.

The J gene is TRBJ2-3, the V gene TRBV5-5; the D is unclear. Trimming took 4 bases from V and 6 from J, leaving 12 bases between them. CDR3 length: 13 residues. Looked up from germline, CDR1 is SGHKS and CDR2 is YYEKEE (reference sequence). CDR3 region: CASSIYDSDTQYF. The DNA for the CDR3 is TGTGCCAGCAGCATCTATGACTCGGATACGCAGTATTTT.

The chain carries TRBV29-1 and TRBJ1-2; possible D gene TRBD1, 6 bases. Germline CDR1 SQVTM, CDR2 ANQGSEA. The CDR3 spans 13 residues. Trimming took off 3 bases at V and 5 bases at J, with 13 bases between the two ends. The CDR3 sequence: CSVEWPTGYGYTF. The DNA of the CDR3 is TGCAGCGTTGAGTGGCCTACAGGGTATGGCTACACCTTC. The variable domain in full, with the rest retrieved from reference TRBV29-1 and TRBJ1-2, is SAVISQKPSRDICQRGTSLTIQCQVDSQVTMMFWYRQQPGQSLTLIATANQGSEATYESGFVIDKFPISRPNLTFSTLTVSNMSPEDSSIYLCSVEWPTGYGYTFGSGTRLTVV.

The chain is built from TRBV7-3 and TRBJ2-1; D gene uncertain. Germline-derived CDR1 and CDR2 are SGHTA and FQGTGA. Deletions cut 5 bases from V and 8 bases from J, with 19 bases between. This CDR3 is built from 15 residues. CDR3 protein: CASSPQATGVDEQFF. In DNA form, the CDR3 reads TGTGCCAGCAGCCCCCAGGCTACTGGTGTAGATGAGCAGTTCTTC.

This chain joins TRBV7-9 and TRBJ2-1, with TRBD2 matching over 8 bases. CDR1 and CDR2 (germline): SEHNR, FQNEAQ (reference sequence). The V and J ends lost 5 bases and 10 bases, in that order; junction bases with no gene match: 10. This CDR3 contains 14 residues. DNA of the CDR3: TGTGCCAGCAGCCCGACCGGGACTAGAAACGAGCAGTTCTTC. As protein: CASSPTGTRNEQFF.

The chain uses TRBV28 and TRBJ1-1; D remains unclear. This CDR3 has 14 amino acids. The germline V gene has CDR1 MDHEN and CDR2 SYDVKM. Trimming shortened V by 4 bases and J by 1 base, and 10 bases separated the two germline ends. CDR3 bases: TGTGCCAGCAGTTCCGCCGAGGAGAACACTGAAGCTTTCTTT. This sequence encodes CASSSAEENTEAFF.

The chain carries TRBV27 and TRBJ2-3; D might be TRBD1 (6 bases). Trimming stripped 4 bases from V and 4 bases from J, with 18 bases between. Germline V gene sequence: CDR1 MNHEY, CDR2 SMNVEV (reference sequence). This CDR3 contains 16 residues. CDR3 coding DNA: TGTGCCAGCAGTTCCTCGTCAGGGGAGCACGCAGATACGCAGTATTTT. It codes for CASSSSSGEHADTQYF.

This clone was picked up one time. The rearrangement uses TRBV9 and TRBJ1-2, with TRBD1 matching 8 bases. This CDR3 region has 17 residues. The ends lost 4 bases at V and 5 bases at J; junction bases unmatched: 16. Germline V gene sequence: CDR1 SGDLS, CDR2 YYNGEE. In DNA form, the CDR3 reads TGTGCCAGCAGCCCCCGGGCAGGGGGCTTGATGGAGTATGGCTACACCTTC. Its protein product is CASSPRAGGLMEYGYTF.

The CDR3 nucleotides are TGTGCCAGCAGCTTAGCGGGGCAGGATTATGGCTACACCTTC. Protein: CASSLAGQDYGYTF. This chain links TRBV7-9 with TRBJ1-2; tentatively, D is TRBD1 (5 bases). CDR1 and CDR2 from the germline V gene are SEHNR and FQNEAQ (reference sequence). This CDR3 comprises 14 residues. Trimming cost V 0 bases and J 5 bases, with 10 bases left between them. Full variable domain (outside the CDR3, taken from reference TRBV7-9 and TRBJ1-2): DTGVSQNPRHKITKRGQNVTFRCDPISEHNRLYWYRQTLGQGPEFLTYFQNEAQLEKSRLLSDRFSAERPKGSFSTLEIQRTEQGDSAMYLCASSLAGQDYGYTFGSGTRLTVV.

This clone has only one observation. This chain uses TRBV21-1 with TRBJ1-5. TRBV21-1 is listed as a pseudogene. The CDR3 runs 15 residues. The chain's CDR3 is CASSKQRVGNQPQHF. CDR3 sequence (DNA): TGTGCCAGCAGCAAGCAACGCGTCGGGAATCAGCCCCAGCATTTT.

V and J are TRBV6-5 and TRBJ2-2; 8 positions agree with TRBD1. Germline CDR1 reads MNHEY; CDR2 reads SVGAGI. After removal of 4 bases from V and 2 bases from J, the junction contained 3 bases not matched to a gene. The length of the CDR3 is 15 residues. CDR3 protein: CASSWTGRNTGELFF. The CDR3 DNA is TGTGCCAGCAGTTGGACAGGGAGAAACACCGGGGAGCTGTTTTTT.

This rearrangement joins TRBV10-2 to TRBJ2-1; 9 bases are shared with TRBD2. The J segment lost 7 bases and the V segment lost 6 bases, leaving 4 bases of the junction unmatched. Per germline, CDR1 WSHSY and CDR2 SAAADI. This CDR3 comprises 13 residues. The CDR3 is CASSLAGPNEQFF. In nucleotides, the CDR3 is TGCGCCAGCAGCCTAGCGGGACCTAATGAGCAGTTCTTC.

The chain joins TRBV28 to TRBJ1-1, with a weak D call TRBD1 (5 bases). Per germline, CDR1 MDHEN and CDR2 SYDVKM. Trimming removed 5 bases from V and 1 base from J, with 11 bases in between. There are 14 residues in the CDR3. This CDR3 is CASSLLTGNTEAFF. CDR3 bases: TGTGCCAGCAGTCTTCTTACAGGGAACACTGAAGCTTTCTTT.